This TCR beta chain was captured by sequencing in a study of T-cell memory formation after mild COVID-19 (dated by TCRdb to about 2021). Regarding the complete study: TCR sequence clusters from the two donors were found to be largely donor specific. In a couple of donors, T-cell clones that expanded and contracted after mild COVID-19 were tracked by sequencing TCRalpha and TCRbeta repertoires over time. Two young, previously healthy adult volunteers, one female and one male, were included in the cohort. What the authors observed across the whole study: Some responding clones were detected in pre-infection memory, suggesting pre-existing cross-reactive memory T cells joined the SARS-CoV-2 response. Whether the second-wave clones peaking on day 37 were SARS-CoV-2 specific was not confirmed. Only two mild cases were covered in the study, and larger cohorts including severe cases with pre-infection samples were considered necessary. Contracting CD4+ clones appeared mostly in the CM and EM memory subsets, whereas CD8+ clones were enriched in EMRA. Clones contracting from day 15 to 85 had balanced CD4/CD8 phenotypes, while a second wave expanding from day 15 to 37 was biased towards CD4+.

PBMCs were isolated by Ficoll-Paque density gradient centrifugation. The listed sequencing device is Illumina NovaSeq 6000. Using 5'RACE with constant-segment primers, TCRalpha and TCRbeta cDNA libraries were constructed, with sample barcodes and unique molecular identifiers added in the process. Trizol reagent was used to extract RNA from every sample. The libraries were amplified in two PCR steps, and the second step added a second sample barcode and Illumina TruSeq adapters. Sequencing of the libraries was done on an Illumina NovaSeq, producing 2 x 150 bp paired-end reads. Regarding the original processing steps: The reads were demultiplexed and collapsed into UMI-guided consensus sequences using migec v1.2.7. Using mixcr v2.1.11, the UMI consensuses were aligned to TRA and TRB V and J templates and assembled into clonotypes. Clonotypes were classified as expanded or contracted when called significant by both edgeR and NoisET, with noise models trained on biological replicates. For edgeR calls, the thresholds were a false discovery rate-adjusted p below 0.01 and a log2 fold-change of 1. As an exploratory analysis of dynamics, max-normalized trajectories of the 1000 most abundant clonotypes were examined with PCA combined with hierarchical clustering. The CD4 or CD8 phenotype of responding clones was assigned using the separately sequenced CD4+ and CD8+ repertoires. TCRdb took the public reads, trimmed them with fastp at Q25, ran MiXCR for clone calling and kept in-frame beta chains. Records with the same CDR3 protein are collapsed into one entry carrying the most frequent genes and DNA. TCRdb's processing, not the authors', yielded these V and J calls. The sample table holds 400,000 to 550,000 distinct CDR3 sequences, of which nearly 25% were seen once. Together, the top ten hold roughly an eighth of the sample.

About this clonotype itself: No cognate antigen has been identified for it. Base qualities are not at hand, and no much larger clone is one base apart.

The sample consisted of PBMCs or a T cell subset sorted from them (not recorded which). This receptor was identified in an adult woman who had mild COVID-19 (a few samples of this study predate the infection). The sample titles of this study are shuffled in the database, so cell type and time point are left out; the donor was told from shared clones.

CDR3 sequence: CASSLRSPSSYNEQFF. The nucleotide sequence is TGTGCCAGCAGCTTAAGGAGCCCCAGCTCCTACAATGAGCAGTTCTTC. The sequence is built from TRBV7-9 and TRBJ2-1, with the identity of the D gene unclear. Reading from cysteine to phenylalanine, the CDR3 counts 16 amino acids. The sequence is cut down to CDR3 DNA, 48 bases in frame from base 1. Between the V and J ends, shortened by 2 bases and 0 bases respectively, the junction contains 11 bases. Based on the germline V gene (reference sequence), the CDR1 and CDR2 sequences are SEHNR and FQNEAQ.